The entry below gives a single TCR beta chain sequence along with its context. Its target is not known. Germline loops: CDR1 SGHDT, CDR2 YYEEEE. Between the trimmed V and J ends, which lost 0 bases and 2 bases, there was a span of 10 bases. This CDR3 contains 15 residues. TCRdb's table, derived via immunoSEQ multiplex PCR, lists solely in-frame clones and lacks some. This sample has under 95,000 clones, with about 89% found just once. This sample is part of a study of graft-versus-host responses after intestinal transplantation. Study findings and constraints: Peak levels of circulating GvH clones tracked with early post-transplant HvG declines.

This chain uses TRBV5-6 with TRBJ2-3, with unresolved D. This receptor was identified in a human donor who received an intestinal transplant. The starting material was unstimulated CD8+ T cells sorted from spleen or lymph node cells, obtained before intestinal transplant. CDR3 protein: CASSLGADNTDTQYF. In DNA form, the CDR3 reads TGTGCCAGCAGCTTGGGTGCAGATAACACAGATACGCAGTATTTT. The variable domain in full, with the rest retrieved from reference TRBV5-6 and TRBJ2-3, is DAGVTQSPTHLIKTRGQQVTLRCSPKSGHDTVSWYQQALGQGPQFIFQYYEEEERQRGNFPDRFSGHQFPNYSSELNVNALLLGDSALYLCASSLGADNTDTQYFGPGTRLTVL.